This entry lists 2 T cell receptor beta chains sequenced from one sample in a study of prognosis after radiotherapy for stage I lung cancer. From genomic DNA, TCR beta CDR3 was amplified by two-round multiplex PCR. TRBV and TRBJ genes each had their own specific primers in first-round PCR. TCRdb independently ran MiXCR on the multiplex PCR reads; one entry per CDR3 protein. In the table there are about 28,000 distinct CDR3 sequences, roughly 46% of which are singletons. The sequencing here drew on PBMCs, taken before or after stereotactic body radiation therapy (not recorded which). These receptors were collected from a donor over 45 with non-small cell lung cancer.

This rearrangement joins TRBV6-1 to TRBJ1-1; D might be TRBD1 (5 bases). The CDR3 is 11 amino acids. Trimming left V 6 bases short and J 12 bases short, with 14 bases between. Germline-derived CDR1 and CDR2 are MNHNS and SASEGT. The DNA of the CDR3 is TGTGCCAGCAGGGAGTTGGGGGTATCTTTCTTT. Translated, it gives CASRELGVSFF.

This sequence joins TRBV7-9 and TRBJ2-3; 12 bases match TRBD2. Unmatched junction bases numbered 9, after V lost 10 bases and J lost 1 base. CDR3 length: 16 residues. Germline CDR1 reads SEHNR; CDR2 reads FQNEAQ (reference sequence). CDR3 region: CATTSGSHSGTDTQYF. CDR3 nucleotide sequence: TGTGCCACGACTAGCGGGAGTCACTCTGGCACAGATACGCAGTATTTT.